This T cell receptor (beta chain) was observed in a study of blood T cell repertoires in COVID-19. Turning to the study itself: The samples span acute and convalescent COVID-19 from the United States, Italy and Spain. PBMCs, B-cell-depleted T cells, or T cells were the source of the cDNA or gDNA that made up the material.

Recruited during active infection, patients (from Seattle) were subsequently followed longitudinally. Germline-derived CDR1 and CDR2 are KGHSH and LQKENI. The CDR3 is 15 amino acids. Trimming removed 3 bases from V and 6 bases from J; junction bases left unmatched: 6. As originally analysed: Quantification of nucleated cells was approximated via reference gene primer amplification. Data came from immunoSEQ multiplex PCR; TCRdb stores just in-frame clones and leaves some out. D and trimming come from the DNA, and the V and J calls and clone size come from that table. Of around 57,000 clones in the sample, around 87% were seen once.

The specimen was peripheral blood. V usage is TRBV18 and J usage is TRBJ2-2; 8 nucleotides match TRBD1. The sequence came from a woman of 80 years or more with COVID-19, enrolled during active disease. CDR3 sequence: CASSPSTGEAGELFF. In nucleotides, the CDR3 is TGTGCCAGCTCACCTTCGACAGGGGAGGCCGGGGAGCTGTTTTTT. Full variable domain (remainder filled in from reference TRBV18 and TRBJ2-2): NAGVMQNPRHLVRRRGQEARLRCSPMKGHSHVYWYRQLPEEGLKFMVYLQKENIIDESGMPKERFSAEFPKEGPSILRIQQVVRGDSAAYFCASSPSTGEAGELFFGEGSRLTVL.